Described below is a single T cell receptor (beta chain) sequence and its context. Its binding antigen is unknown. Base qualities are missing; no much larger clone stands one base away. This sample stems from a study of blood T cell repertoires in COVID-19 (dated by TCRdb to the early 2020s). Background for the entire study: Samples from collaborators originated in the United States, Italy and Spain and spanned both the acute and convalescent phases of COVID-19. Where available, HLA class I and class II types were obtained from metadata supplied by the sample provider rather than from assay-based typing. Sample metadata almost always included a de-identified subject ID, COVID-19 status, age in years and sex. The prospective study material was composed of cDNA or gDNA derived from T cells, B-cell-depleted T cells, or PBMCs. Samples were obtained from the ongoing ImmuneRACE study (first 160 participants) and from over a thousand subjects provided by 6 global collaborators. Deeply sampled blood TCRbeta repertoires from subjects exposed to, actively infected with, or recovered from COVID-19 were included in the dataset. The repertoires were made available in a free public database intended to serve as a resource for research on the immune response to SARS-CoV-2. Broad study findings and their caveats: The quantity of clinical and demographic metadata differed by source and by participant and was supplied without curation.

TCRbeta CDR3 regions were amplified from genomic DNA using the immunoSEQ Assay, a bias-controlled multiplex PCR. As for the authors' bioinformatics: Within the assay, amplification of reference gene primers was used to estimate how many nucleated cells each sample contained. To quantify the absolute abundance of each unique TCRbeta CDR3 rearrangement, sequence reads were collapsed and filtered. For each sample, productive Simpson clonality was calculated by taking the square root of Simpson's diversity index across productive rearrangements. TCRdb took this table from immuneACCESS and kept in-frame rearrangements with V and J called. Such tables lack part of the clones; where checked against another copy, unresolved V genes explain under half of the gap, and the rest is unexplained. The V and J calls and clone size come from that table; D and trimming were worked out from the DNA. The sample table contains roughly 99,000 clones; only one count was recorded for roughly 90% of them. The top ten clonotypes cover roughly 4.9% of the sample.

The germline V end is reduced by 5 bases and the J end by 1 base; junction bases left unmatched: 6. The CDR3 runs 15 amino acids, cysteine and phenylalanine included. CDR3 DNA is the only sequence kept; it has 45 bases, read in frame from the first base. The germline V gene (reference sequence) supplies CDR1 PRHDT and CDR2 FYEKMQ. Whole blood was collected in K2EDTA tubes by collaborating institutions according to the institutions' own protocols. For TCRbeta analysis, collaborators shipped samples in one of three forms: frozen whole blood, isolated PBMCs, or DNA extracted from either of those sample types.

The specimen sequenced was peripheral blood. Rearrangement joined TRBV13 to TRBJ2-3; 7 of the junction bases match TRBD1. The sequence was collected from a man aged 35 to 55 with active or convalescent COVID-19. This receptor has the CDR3 CASSQRQGGTDTQYF. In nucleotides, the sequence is TGTGCCAGCAGCCAACGACAGGGTGGCACAGATACGCAGTATTTT.